The T cell receptor (beta chain) described here comes from a study of shared clonotypes between healthy human individuals. The wider study: In total, the donors were a couple of women and a few men aged 18 to 49.

CDR3 length: 16 amino acids. V lost 6 bases and J 6 bases, leaving 23 bases between the germline ends. Germline assignment: CDR1 MDHEN and CDR2 SYDVKM. Study-level results: Rarefaction indicated that sorted-subset sequencing remained incomplete although depth was large. Among a handful of donors, roughly 5% of naive CD4 clonotypes were found in common.

This clone was observed a few times. Antigen unknown. Both subsets, CD45RA+ naive and CD45RA-negative memory, were split from the CD4+ cells. Libraries were prepared by immunoSEQ multiplex PCR; TCRdb keeps only in-frame clonotypes and omits some of them. The data show some 1,100,000 clones, around 82% seen once. This chain joins TRBV28 and TRBJ1-2; no clear D gene. The material sequenced was memory CD4+ T cells from PBMCs. Subset specified: CD45RA-negative fraction. The receptor comes from a young man in good health. Some clones in this sample may be carry-over from other donors' samples. The CDR3 reads CASRRSGSTPTDGYTF. In DNA form, the CDR3 reads TGTGCCAGCAGACGATCGGGGTCAACGCCTACCGATGGCTACACCTTC.